One and the same sample provided the 3 T cell receptor beta chains below, sequenced in a study of CD8 T cells in Susac syndrome (dated by TCRdb to the late 2010s). The library was prepared using the immunoSEQ multiplex PCR assay. RNA was extracted with the RNeasy kit and roughly 0.45 to 1 ug was reverse transcribed using random hexamers. TCRdb trimmed public reads at Q25 via fastp, called clones via MiXCR and kept in-frame beta chains. Each CDR3 protein gets just one entry, which takes the most common genes and DNA from the rows behind it. This sample comprises 150,000 to 200,000 distinct CDR3 sequences, 92% of them detected only once. The ten largest clones capture around 0.079% of the sample. Sequencing was done on a sample of CD4+ T cells from PBMCs. All receptors come from a human donor in good health.

The table lists this clonotype with a count of one. V usage is TRBV30 and J usage is TRBJ2-5; D possibly uses TRBD1 or TRBD2 (5 bases each). Germline CDR1 is GTSNPN and CDR2 is SVGIG (reference sequence). Trimming removed 1 base at V and 4 bases at J, with 19 bases between. This CDR3 spans 16 amino acids. The CDR3 region has the DNA TGTGCCTGGAGTGCCCCCCCCCGGACTGGGGGAGAGACCCAGTACTTC. Protein sequence: CAWSAPPRTGGETQYF.

This clonotype appeared a single time. V gene TRBV6-2 or TRBV6-3 combines with J gene TRBJ1-1; D might be TRBD1 (6 bases). The CDR3 is 15 residues long. CDR1 is MNHEY, CDR2 SVGEGT, per germline. Trimming removed 0 bases from V and 7 bases from J, with 15 bases in between. The CDR3, as DNA: TGTGCCAGCAGTTACTCCACGTGGGAACAGGGTGAAGCTTTCTTT. As protein: CASSYSTWEQGEAFF.

The chain employs TRBV6-4 and TRBJ2-3; 9 bases line up with TRBD2. In germline, CDR1 is MRHNA, CDR2 SNTAGT. The V and J ends lost 5 bases and 4 bases, in that order; junction bases with no gene match: 7. The length of the CDR3 is 15 residues. The CDR3 reads CASSPLAGAPDTQYF. In nucleotides, the CDR3 is TGTGCCAGCAGTCCCTTAGCGGGAGCGCCAGATACGCAGTATTTT.